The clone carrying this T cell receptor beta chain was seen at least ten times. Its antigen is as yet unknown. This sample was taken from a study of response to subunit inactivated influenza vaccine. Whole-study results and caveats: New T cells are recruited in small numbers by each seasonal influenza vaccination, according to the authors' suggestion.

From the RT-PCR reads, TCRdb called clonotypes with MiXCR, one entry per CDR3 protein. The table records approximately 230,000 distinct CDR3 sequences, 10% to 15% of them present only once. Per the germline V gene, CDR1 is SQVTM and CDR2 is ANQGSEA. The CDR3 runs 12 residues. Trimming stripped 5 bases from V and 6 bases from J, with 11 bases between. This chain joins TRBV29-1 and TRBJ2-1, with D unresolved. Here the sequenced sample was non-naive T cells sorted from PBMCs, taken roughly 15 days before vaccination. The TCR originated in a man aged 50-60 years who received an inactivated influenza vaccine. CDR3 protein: CSVRGGGNEQFF. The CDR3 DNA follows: TGCAGCGTTCGAGGCGGCGGCAATGAGCAGTTCTTC.